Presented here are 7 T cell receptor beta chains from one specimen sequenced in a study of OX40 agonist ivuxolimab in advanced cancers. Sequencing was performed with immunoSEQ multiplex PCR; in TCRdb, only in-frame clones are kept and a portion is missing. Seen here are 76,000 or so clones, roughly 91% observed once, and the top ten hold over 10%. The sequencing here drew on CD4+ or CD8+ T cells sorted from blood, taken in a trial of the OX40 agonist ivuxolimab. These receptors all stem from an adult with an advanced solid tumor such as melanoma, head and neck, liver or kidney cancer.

The CDR3 nucleotides read TGTGCCAGCAGCTCGGGAGCGTTGAACACTGAAGCTTTCTTT. As protein: CASSSGALNTEAFF. The chain combines TRBV5-5 with TRBJ1-1; the D is unclear. The CDR3 length is 14 residues. With 3 bases removed from V and 0 bases from J, the gap between germline ends came to 9 bases. CDR1 is SGHKS and CDR2 is YYEKEE in the germline V gene (reference sequence).

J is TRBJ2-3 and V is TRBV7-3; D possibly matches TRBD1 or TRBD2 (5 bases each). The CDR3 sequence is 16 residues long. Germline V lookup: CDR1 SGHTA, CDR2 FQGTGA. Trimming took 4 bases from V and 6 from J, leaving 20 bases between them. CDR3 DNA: TGTGCCAGCAGCTCCGCGCCGAGGGATTCAGGGGATACGCAGTATTTT. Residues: CASSSAPRDSGDTQYF.

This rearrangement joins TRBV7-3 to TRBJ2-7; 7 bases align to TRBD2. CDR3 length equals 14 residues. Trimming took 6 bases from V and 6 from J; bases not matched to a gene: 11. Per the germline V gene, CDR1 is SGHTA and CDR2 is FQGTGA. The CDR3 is CASRRRAGEGEQYF. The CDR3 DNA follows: TGTGCCAGCAGGCGTCGGGCGGGAGAGGGCGAGCAGTACTTC.

The CDR3 DNA sequence: TGTGCCAGCAGCCAAGATATCGCGAATGAGCAGTTCTTC. Its translation: CASSQDIANEQFF. The chain uses TRBV14 and TRBJ2-1; D is ambiguous. This CDR3 is built from 13 residues. Trimming stripped 0 bases from V and 7 bases from J, with 7 bases between. Looked up from germline, CDR1 is SGHDN and CDR2 is FVKESK.

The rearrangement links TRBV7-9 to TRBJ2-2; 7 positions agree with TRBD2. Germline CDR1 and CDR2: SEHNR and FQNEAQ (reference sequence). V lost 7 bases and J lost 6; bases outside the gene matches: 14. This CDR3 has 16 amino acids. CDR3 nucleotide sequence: TGTGCCAGCACGCTGTCGGGTGCGGGAGTTCCCGGGGAGCTGTTTTTT. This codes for CASTLSGAGVPGELFF.

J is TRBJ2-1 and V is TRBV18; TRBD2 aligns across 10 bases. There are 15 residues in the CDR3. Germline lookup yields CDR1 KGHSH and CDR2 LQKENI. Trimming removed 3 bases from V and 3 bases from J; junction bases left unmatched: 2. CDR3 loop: CASSPGLADYNEQFF. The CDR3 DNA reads TGTGCCAGCTCACCTGGACTAGCGGACTACAATGAGCAGTTCTTC.

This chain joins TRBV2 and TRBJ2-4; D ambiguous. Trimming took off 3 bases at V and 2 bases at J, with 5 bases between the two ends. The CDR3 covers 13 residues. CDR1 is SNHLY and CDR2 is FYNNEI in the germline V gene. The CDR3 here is CASSDETKNIQYF. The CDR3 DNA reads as TGTGCCAGCAGTGATGAAACCAAAAACATTCAGTACTTC.